The rows below give T cell receptor beta chains drawn from one sample of a study of cytomegalovirus exposure and HLA in healthy donors. Method: immunoSEQ multiplex PCR; TCRdb's copy keeps in-frame clones and lacks some. Of roughly 140,000 clones listed, around 80% are singletons. Sequences were obtained from PBMCs. The receptor set was obtained from a man aged 30 to 39 in good health and CMV-seronegative. The CDR3 runs from the conserved cysteine through the conserved F or W. The order of the fields is V gene, D gene, J gene, clone size, CDR3 DNA, CDR3 protein. A D gene is named only where the DNA matches it firmly. Only part of the rows carry a size: once, few, many, or a class if the clone is expanded.

TRBV30	-	TRBJ2-2	-	TGTGCCTGGAGTGTACGTCTAATGAACACCGGGGAGCTGTTTTTT	CAWSVRLMNTGELFF
TRBV16	-	TRBJ1-1	-	TGTGCCAGCAGCCACGGGGGGCCAGGGAACACTGAAGCTTTCTTT	CASSHGGPGNTEAFF
TRBV2	-	TRBJ1-2	-	TGTGCCAGCAGTGAGGGCAGGGTGGACTATGGCTACACCTTC	CASSEGRVDYGYTF
TRBV2	-	TRBJ1-4	-	TGTGCCAGCAGCGAGAAGGGGGCAACTAATGAAAAACTGTTTTTT	CASSEKGATNEKLFF
TRBV11-3	-	TRBJ2-7	once	TGTGCCAGCAGCTCGGGTCCCACGAACGAGCAGTACTTC	CASSSGPTNEQYF
TRBV27	TRBD2	TRBJ2-1	-	TGTGCCAGCAGTTTTAGTCCCCCTCTAGCGGGAGTTGGTAATGAGCAGTTCTTC	CASSFSPPLAGVGNEQFF
TRBV30	-	TRBJ1-5	-	TGTGCCTGTTGGGGACAAGGGGGAGAGCCCCAGCATTTT	CACWGQGGEPQHF
TRBV28	-	TRBJ1-3	many	TGTGCCAGCAAGGCCGGGACATCTCATCGTGGAAACACCATATATTTT	CASKAGTSHRGNTIYF
TRBV19	-	TRBJ1-5	-	TGTGCCAGTAGTACCCAATCGGGTCAGCCCCAGCATTTT	CASSTQSGQPQHF
TRBV7-2	-	TRBJ1-1	-	TGTGCCAGCAGCTCATCGAACAGGAACACTGAAGCTTTCTTT	CASSSSNRNTEAFF
TRBV4-1	TRBD1	TRBJ2-2	-	TGCGCCAGCAAGACAGGGGTCGGGAACACCGGGGAGCTGTTTTTT	CASKTGVGNTGELFF
TRBV9	-	TRBJ2-1	-	TGTGCCAGCAGCGTCCCTAGTCTGCGCGGGATGGACAATGAGCAGTTCTTC	CASSVPSLRGMDNEQFF
TRBV19	-	TRBJ1-1	-	TGTGCCAGTAGTGCGTGGGGACACGGAAACACTGAAGCTTTCTTT	CASSAWGHGNTEAFF
TRBV7-9	-	TRBJ2-7	few	TGTGCCAGCAGCTTAGCCACACCTGCCTACGAGCAGTACTTC	CASSLATPAYEQYF
TRBV7-9	-	TRBJ1-1	-	TGTGCCAGCAGCAGTCAGGGATACACTGAAGCTTTCTTT	CASSSQGYTEAFF
TRBV6-4	-	TRBJ2-7	-	TGTGCCAGCAGTGACTGCCCTGTAGCGGAATCATTCTCCTACGAGCAGTACTTC	CASSDCPVAESFSYEQYF
TRBV4-1	-	TRBJ1-4	few	TGCGCCAGCAGCCTCCCCTTTGCAACTAATGAAAAACTGTTTTTT	CASSLPFATNEKLFF
TRBV29-1	TRBD1	TRBJ2-5	-	TGCAGCGTCAAACCGGGACAGTGGGAGACCCAGTACTTC	CSVKPGQWETQYF
TRBV5-8	TRBD2	TRBJ2-1	-	TGTGCCAGCAGGCCAGGACAAGCGGGGGGATACAATGAGCAGTTCTTC	CASRPGQAGGYNEQFF